Below are 16 T cell receptor beta chains sequenced from a single sample in a study of blood T cells in healthy people across ages (dated by TCRdb to between 2014 and 2017). Receptor amplification or capture employed 5' RACE. For sequencing, an Illumina HiSeq 2500 was employed. The second PCR ran for about 6 to 12 cycles and used a J-beta primer mix along with a sample-barcoded 5' primer. TCRdb took the public reads, trimmed them with fastp at Q25, ran MiXCR for clone calling and kept in-frame beta chains. Rows with one shared CDR3 protein collapse into an entry with the most common genes and DNA. For this sample there are approximately 680,000 distinct CDR3 sequences; about 34% appear just once. Of the sample, 15% falls within the top ten clones. Specimen: blood. These receptors were obtained from a woman aged 80 or over in good health. Donor details come from another sample of the same person, matched by shared clones.

This clonotype appeared a single time. This chain joins TRBV3-1 and TRBJ2-5; D is possibly TRBD2 (6 bases). Trimming took off 1 base at V and 1 base at J, with 16 bases between the two ends. This CDR3 comprises 17 residues. Per germline, CDR1 LGHDT and CDR2 YNNKEL (reference sequence). The CDR3 DNA sequence: TGTGCCAGCAGCCAAGGTATGGCTGGAGGGGTCCAAGAGACCCAGTACTTC. Translating it yields CASSQGMAGGVQETQYF.

The chain couples TRBV27 to TRBJ1-5; 8 bases are a match to TRBD1. CDR1 and CDR2 (germline): MNHEY, SMNVEV (reference sequence). The CDR3 is made up of 16 amino acids. The V segment lost 6 bases and the J segment 2 bases; nucleotides outside the gene matches: 9. CDR3 residues: CASSRLAGQGNQPQHF. CDR3 DNA: TGTGCCAGCAGCCGATTGGCGGGACAGGGCAATCAGCCCCAGCATTTT.

The rearrangement joins TRBV7-3 to TRBJ1-1, with 7 positions matching TRBD1. Trimming removed 4 bases from V and 9 bases from J; junction bases left unmatched: 8. Germline V gives CDR1 SGHTA, CDR2 FQGTGA. CDR3 length: 13 amino acids. The chain's CDR3 is CASSSGRDRKAFF. CDR3 DNA sequence: TGTGCCAGCAGCTCAGGCCGGGACAGAAAAGCTTTCTTT.

The chain links TRBV7-9 to TRBJ2-1; TRBD1 matches 8 bases. Losses at the gene ends were 8 bases for V and 8 bases for J; bases not matched to a gene: 17. This CDR3 contains 16 residues. The V gene's germline CDR1 is SEHNR and CDR2 FQNEAQ (reference sequence). Here the CDR3 DNA reads TGTGCCAGCGGCCCGAGAGGGACAGGAGGCTGCTATGAGCAGTTCTTC. It is translated as CASGPRGTGGCYEQFF.

On this clonotype: At one boundary the junction diverges from the germline segment, which might be a read error. CDR3 loop: CSVRGGEGDTGERFF. For the CDR3, the DNA is TGCAGCGTGAGGGGGGGTGAGGGCGACACCGGGGAGCGGTTTTTT. The rearrangement links TRBV29-1 to TRBJ2-2; D perhaps matches TRBD2 (7 bases). The CDR3 is 15 residues long. Germline values: CDR1 SQVTM, CDR2 ANQGSEA.

The chain couples TRBV20-1 to TRBJ2-3; D is undetermined. V gave up 1 base and J gave up 6 bases, with 14 bases separating them. The CDR3 totals 14 residues. Germline lookup yields CDR1 DFQATT and CDR2 SNEGSKA (reference sequence). CDR3 protein: CSARGSGVRDTQYF. The CDR3 DNA sequence: TGCAGTGCTAGAGGTTCCGGTGTCCGGGATACGCAGTATTTT.

This clonotype was counted many times. The chain recombines TRBV20-1 with TRBJ2-5; TRBD2 agrees at 7 bases. In germline, CDR1 is DFQATT, CDR2 SNEGSKA (reference sequence). The trim removed 5 bases at V and 0 bases at J, leaving 9 bases unmatched. This CDR3 is built from 15 residues. The DNA of the CDR3 is TGCAGTGCTGGGGGGGGAGGGCCCAACCAAGAGACCCAGTACTTC. Amino acids: CSAGGGGPNQETQYF.

This clonotype was seen many times. The V gene is TRBV5-1, the J gene TRBJ1-6; TRBD1 is a possible D gene (5 bases). The length of the CDR3 is 15 residues. V lost 4 bases to trimming and J lost 6 bases, with 14 bases between them. CDR1 SGHRS and CDR2 YFSETQ come from the germline V gene. For the CDR3, the DNA is TGCGCCAGCAGCCGGGACGTTTCCGGTAATTCACCCCTCCACTTT. Encoded protein: CASSRDVSGNSPLHF.

The chain is built from TRBV2 and TRBJ1-1, with D perhaps TRBD1 (5 bases). Per germline, CDR1 SNHLY and CDR2 FYNNEI. This CDR3 has 14 residues. Trimming left V 6 bases short and J 5 bases short, with 16 bases between. Here the CDR3 DNA reads TGTGCCAGCAGCAGGGAGGAAGGGAGGACTGAAGCTTTCTTT. This encodes CASSREEGRTEAFF.

This clonotype was picked up many times. V gene TRBV5-6 combines with J gene TRBJ2-5; 16 nucleotides match TRBD2. Losses at the gene ends were 3 bases for V and 5 bases for J; bases not matched to a gene: 7. The CDR3 covers 17 residues. The germline V gene encodes CDR1 SGHDT and CDR2 YYEEEE. In DNA form, the CDR3 reads TGTGCCAGCAGCTGGGGACTAGCGGGGGGGCGTGCCGAGACCCAGTACTTC. Protein sequence: CASSWGLAGGRAETQYF.

This clonotype was observed many times. The rearrangement joins TRBV15 to TRBJ2-1, with 8 nucleotides matching TRBD2. Unmatched junction bases numbered 13, after V lost 3 bases and J lost 12 bases. Germline values: CDR1 LNHNV, CDR2 YYDKDF (reference sequence). There are 15 residues in the CDR3. The CDR3 spells CATSSPSRGLEVQFF. DNA for the CDR3: TGTGCCACCAGCAGTCCCTCGAGGGGACTAGAGGTGCAGTTCTTC. Combining the CDR3 with reference TRBV15 and TRBJ2-1 gives the whole variable domain DAMVIQNPRYQVTQFGKPVTLSCSQTLNHNVMYWYQQKSSQAPKLLFHYYDKDFNNEADTPDNFQSRRPNTSFCFLDIRSPGLGDTAMYLCATSSPSRGLEVQFFGPGTRLTVL.

Comment on this clonotype: A clone one base away is much larger, so this may be a read error. This chain joins TRBV6-6 and TRBJ2-3; possible D gene TRBD1, 5 bases. The CDR3 runs to 12 residues. Germline V gene data show CDR1 as MNHNY and CDR2 as SVGAGI (reference sequence). The CDR3 sequence: CASRTVTDAQYF. As DNA, the CDR3 is TGTGCCAGCAGGACAGTCACAGATGCGCAGTATTTT.

V and J are TRBV7-2 and TRBJ1-2; the match to TRBD1 covers 8 bases. There are 15 residues in the CDR3. Germline CDR1 is SGHTA and CDR2 is FQGNSA. J was trimmed by 4 bases and V by 0 bases; bases with no gene match: 4. The CDR3 spells CASSLAPGGGYGYTF. The CDR3 DNA reads TGTGCCAGCAGCTTAGCCCCAGGGGGCGGCTATGGCTACACCTTC.

This clonotype was counted only a few times. A much larger clone sits a single nucleotide away, making a read error possible. The rearrangement joins TRBV3-1 to TRBJ2-3; TRBD1 is a possible D gene (5 bases). Germline CDR1 reads LGHDT; CDR2 reads YNNKEL (reference sequence). This CDR3 region has 16 residues. CDR3 residues: CASSLTGHYSTGTQYF. In DNA, the CDR3 is TGTGCCAGCAGCCTTACCGGGCATTACTCCACAGGTACGCAGTATTTT.

The chain uses TRBV7-9 and TRBJ2-2; D call uncertain. The CDR3 has 13 amino acids. Germline-derived CDR1 and CDR2 are SEHNR and FQNEAQ (reference sequence). Trimming removed 6 bases at V and 1 base at J, with 6 bases between. This CDR3 reads CASREVNTGELFF. CDR3 in DNA: TGTGCCAGCAGAGAGGTGAACACCGGGGAGCTGTTTTTT.

This clonotype was found many times. The V gene is TRBV15, the J gene TRBJ1-1, with D perhaps TRBD1 (6 bases). V lost 6 bases, J lost 4 bases, and 15 bases lay in between. The length of the CDR3 is 14 residues. The germline CDR1 and CDR2 sequences are LNHNV and YYDKDF (reference sequence). CDR3 nucleotide sequence: TGTGCCACCAGTGGGGAGGGAGGGGGCACTGAAGCTTTCTTT. It is translated as CATSGEGGGTEAFF.